Shown below are 25 T cell receptor beta chains from a single sample sequenced in a study of blood T cell repertoires in COVID-19. Clones were read by immunoSEQ multiplex PCR, and TCRdb kept only the in-frame ones, dropping some. Of hundreds of thousands of clones in the sample, about nine tenths were seen once. The sample was peripheral blood. The receptors come from a woman in her twenties or thirties with active or convalescent COVID-19.

CDR3 DNA: TGTGCCAGCAGTTTGGACGGCGGGGGGGAGCAGTTCTTC. It yields the protein CASSLDGGGEQFF. This chain connects TRBV27 to TRBJ2-1; 8 nucleotides line up with TRBD2. Trimming at V came to 3 bases and at J to 10 bases, leaving 5 bases not matched to a gene. Looked up from germline, CDR1 is MNHEY and CDR2 is SMNVEV (reference sequence). This CDR3 contains 13 residues.

This sequence joins TRBV5-6 and TRBJ2-7; 7 bases match TRBD2. The germline V gene has CDR1 SGHDT and CDR2 YYEEEE. V lost 3 bases, J lost 5 bases, and 8 bases stayed unmatched. This CDR3 is built from 14 residues. For the CDR3, the DNA is TGTGCCAGCAGCTATATGGCGGGAGTGGACGAGCAGTACTTC. This translates into CASSYMAGVDEQYF.

The chain links TRBV25-1 to TRBJ2-7; D perhaps matches TRBD2 (6 bases). This CDR3 contains 15 residues. V was cut by 1 base and J by 2 bases, with 12 bases left in between. Germline CDR1 MGHDK, CDR2 SYGVNS. The chain's CDR3 is CASSESGAGPYEQYF. CDR3 in DNA: TGTGCCAGCAGTGAATCTGGGGCGGGGCCCTACGAGCAGTACTTC.

This clone was seen a few times. The V and J genes are TRBV30 and TRBJ1-2; the D gene is possibly TRBD1 (6 bases). This CDR3 is built from 12 residues. Germline values: CDR1 GTSNPN, CDR2 SVGIG (reference sequence). Trimming shortened V by 4 bases and J by 4 bases, and 10 bases separated the two germline ends. The CDR3 DNA reads as TGTGCCTGGAAACTACAGGGCTATGGCTACACCTTC. This codes for CAWKLQGYGYTF. Full variable domain (rest looked up from reference TRBV30 and TRBJ1-2): SQTIHQWPATLVQPVGSPLSLECTVEGTSNPNLYWYRQAAGRGLQLLFYSVGIGQISSEVPQNLSASRPQDRQFILSSKKLLLSDSGFYLCAWKLQGYGYTFGSGTRLTVV.

The CDR3 region is CASTTTGSGTEAFF. Here the CDR3 DNA reads TGTGCCAGTACAACGACAGGGTCCGGCACTGAAGCTTTCTTT. V is TRBV2 and J is TRBJ1-1; TRBD1 matches at 7 bases. Unmatched junction bases numbered 11, after V lost 9 bases and J lost 4 bases. The CDR3 contains 14 residues. Looked up from germline, CDR1 is SNHLY and CDR2 is FYNNEI.

On this clone: An end of the junction does not agree with germline; a read error may underlie this. The CDR3 loop reads CASSTQGTEEIF. The CDR3 nucleotides read TGTGCCAGTAGTACACAGGGGACAGAAGAAATTTTT. The genes are TRBV19 and TRBJ1-4, with 7 bases lining up with TRBD1. Germline V gene data show CDR1 as LNHDA and CDR2 as SQIVND (reference sequence). This CDR3 is 12 amino acids long.

The V and J genes are TRBV6-1 and TRBJ1-4, with 11 bases fitting TRBD1. Germline CDR1 is MNHNS and CDR2 is SASEGT. The CDR3 totals 20 residues. The J segment lost 0 bases and the V segment lost 1 base, leaving 10 bases of the junction unmatched. This chain's CDR3 is CASSEGIRTGGHSTNEKLFF. DNA for the CDR3: TGTGCCAGCAGTGAAGGTATCCGGACAGGGGGCCACTCAACTAATGAAAAACTGTTTTTT.

V usage is TRBV9 and J usage is TRBJ1-5; perhaps TRBD1 as D (5 bases). The CDR3 is 13 amino acids. The V and J ends lost 7 bases and 7 bases respectively, with 15 bases between them. The germline CDR1 and CDR2 sequences are SGDLS and YYNGEE. The CDR3 DNA follows: TGTGCCAGCTCCCGGGGGGAGAGGCAGCCCCAGCATTTT. It codes for CASSRGERQPQHF.

J is TRBJ1-1 and V is TRBV18, with D tentatively TRBD1 (5 bases). The germline V gene has CDR1 KGHSH and CDR2 LQKENI. The CDR3 loop spans 17 amino acids. Trimming cost V 3 bases and J 1 base, with 18 bases left between them. The CDR3 here is CASSPSAGGVANTEAFF. The CDR3 coding sequence is TGTGCCAGCTCACCGTCGGCGGGGGGGGTGGCGAACACTGAAGCTTTCTTT.

V usage is TRBV5-1 and J usage is TRBJ1-1, with TRBD1 identical over 7 bases. CDR1 is SGHRS and CDR2 is YFSETQ in the germline V gene. The CDR3 has 16 amino acids. Trimming took 0 bases from V and 1 from J; bases not matched to a gene: 6. The CDR3 is CASSLGWAGGNTEAFF. The CDR3 DNA reads as TGCGCCAGCAGCTTGGGGTGGGCAGGGGGGAACACTGAAGCTTTCTTT.

The chain links TRBV5-1 to TRBJ2-2; 8 positions agree with TRBD1. Germline lookup yields CDR1 SGHRS and CDR2 YFSETQ. The J segment lost 10 bases and the V segment lost 4 bases, leaving 6 bases of the junction unmatched. The CDR3 length is 13 residues. The CDR3 coding sequence is TGCGCCAGCAGCGGACAGGGTGCCGCGGAGCTGTTTTTT. This translates into CASSGQGAAELFF.

This clone was detected a few times. This rearrangement joins TRBV30 to TRBJ1-2, with 9 bases fitting TRBD1. The junction had 6 bases not matched to a gene; V was cut back by 8 bases and J by 8 bases. The CDR3 runs to 11 residues. Germline CDR1 reads GTSNPN; CDR2 reads SVGIG (reference sequence). In nucleotides, the CDR3 is TGTGCCAGGGGGACAGGGTGGGGCTACACCTTC. Amino acids: CARGTGWGYTF. Looking up the rest from reference TRBV30 and TRBJ1-2 gives the full variable domain: SQTIHQWPATLVQPVGSPLSLECTVEGTSNPNLYWYRQAAGRGLQLLFYSVGIGQISSEVPQNLSASRPQDRQFILSSKKLLLSDSGFYLCARGTGWGYTFGSGTRLTVV.

This clone turned up a few times. This sequence joins TRBV7-7 and TRBJ2-2; a weak D match, TRBD2 (5 bases). The CDR3 totals 14 residues. V lost 1 base and J 5 bases, leaving 8 bases between the germline ends. Germline V gene sequence: CDR1 SSHAT, CDR2 FNYEAQ (reference sequence). As DNA, the CDR3 is TGTGCCAGCAGCTTAGATCGGGGAACCGGGGAGCTGTTTTTT. Translating it yields CASSLDRGTGELFF.

V and J are TRBV10-3 and TRBJ1-2, with 9 bases lining up with TRBD1. Germline lookup yields CDR1 ENHRY and CDR2 SYGVKD. The CDR3 is 15 residues long. With 2 bases clipped from V and 2 bases from J, the junction kept 3 bases outside the gene matches. The CDR3 spells CAISEGGQGNYGYTF. In nucleotides, the CDR3 is TGTGCCATCAGTGAGGGGGGACAGGGAAACTATGGCTACACCTTC.

The rearrangement uses TRBV19 and TRBJ1-5; TRBD1 is a possible D gene (5 bases). V was pared by 9 bases and J by 3 bases, with 12 bases between. CDR1 is LNHDA, CDR2 SQIVND, per germline (reference sequence). The CDR3 covers 13 residues. CDR3 residues: CASHGQTNQPQHF. The DNA for the CDR3 is TGTGCCAGCCATGGACAAACCAATCAGCCCCAGCATTTT.

This clone has only a few counts. The chain recombines TRBV9 with TRBJ2-7; 8 nucleotides agree with TRBD1. Germline V gene sequence: CDR1 SGDLS, CDR2 YYNGEE. With V trimmed by 0 bases and J by 3 bases, 5 bases remained unmatched. The CDR3 has 15 residues. The DNA of the CDR3 is TGTGCCAGCAGCGTAGGGGGACAGGAGGGCTACGAGCAGTACTTC. Translating gives CASSVGGQEGYEQYF.

This clone was seen a single time. The CDR3 DNA reads as TGTGCCAGTAGGGTTGGAGGGAGCACAGATACGCAGTATTTT. Amino acids: CASRVGGSTDTQYF. V usage is TRBV19 and J usage is TRBJ2-3; D perhaps matches TRBD2 (6 bases). Germline V lookup: CDR1 LNHDA, CDR2 SQIVND (reference sequence). The CDR3 is made up of 14 amino acids. V was cut by 6 bases and J by 0 bases, with 10 bases left in between.

The chain couples TRBV18 to TRBJ1-2, with D possibly being TRBD1 (6 bases). Trimming took off 5 bases at V and 2 bases at J, with 6 bases between the two ends. The CDR3 extends over 12 amino acids. Germline loops: CDR1 KGHSH, CDR2 LQKENI. The CDR3 reads CASSTGNYGYTF. The CDR3 coding sequence is TGTGCCAGCTCAACAGGGAACTATGGCTACACCTTC.

V usage is TRBV14 and J usage is TRBJ2-1; 7 bases line up with TRBD1. The length of the CDR3 is 17 residues. V dropped 3 bases and J dropped 4; count of bases not matched to a gene: 12. The germline CDR1 and CDR2 sequences are SGHDN and FVKESK. The chain's CDR3 is CASSQNRGLSFYNEQFF. CDR3 nucleotides: TGTGCCAGCAGCCAGAACAGGGGATTATCGTTTTACAATGAGCAGTTCTTC.

The chain employs TRBV29-1 and TRBJ2-1; 10 positions agree with TRBD2. This CDR3 is built from 14 residues. Per the germline V gene, CDR1 is SQVTM and CDR2 is ANQGSEA. Trimming removed 6 bases from V and 4 bases from J; junction bases left unmatched: 6. The CDR3 is CSVTGTSAYNEQFF. CDR3 nucleotides: TGCAGCGTCACCGGGACTAGCGCTTACAATGAGCAGTTCTTC.

The genes are TRBV21-1 and TRBJ2-5; the D segment call TRBD1 is taken from the table without a DNA check. TRBV21-1 is reported as a pseudogene. This CDR3 is 16 amino acids long. CDR3 in DNA: TGTGCCAGCAGCAACCGCGCGACAGGGGGCGGTGAGACCCAGTACTTC. Translation: CASSNRATGGGETQYF.

This rearrangement joins TRBV10-3 to TRBJ2-2, with 9 bases matching TRBD1. Unmatched junction bases numbered 8, after V lost 9 bases and J lost 0 bases. CDR3 length: 16 residues. In germline, CDR1 is ENHRY, CDR2 SYGVKD. The CDR3 DNA is TGTGCCATTCTAAGGGGGACAGGGACGAACACCGGGGAGCTGTTTTTT. It specifies CAILRGTGTNTGELFF.

This clone was picked up a small number of times. The chain carries TRBV2 and TRBJ1-4, with 7 nucleotides matching TRBD1. V was clipped by 2 bases and J by 10 bases; unmatched bases: 16. CDR1 SNHLY and CDR2 FYNNEI come from the germline V gene. The CDR3 covers 17 residues. This chain's CDR3 is CASSETLLTGTLGKLFF. The CDR3, as DNA: TGTGCCAGCAGTGAAACCCTCTTGACAGGGACCTTAGGAAAACTGTTTTTT.

The V and J genes are TRBV4-2 and TRBJ1-1; the D gene is possibly TRBD1 (6 bases). The CDR3 runs 19 residues. V was pared by 0 bases and J by 0 bases, with 20 bases between. CDR1 LGHNA and CDR2 YNFKEQ come from the germline V gene. The CDR3 is CASSQDNFGGPRLNTEAFF. Here the CDR3 DNA reads TGTGCCAGCAGCCAAGATAATTTCGGGGGGCCACGGCTGAACACTGAAGCTTTCTTT.

The CDR3 coding sequence is TGTGCCAGCAGTTACGATCCCGTACAAAGCTACAATGAGCAGTTCTTC. Translating gives CASSYDPVQSYNEQFF. The chain uses TRBV27 and TRBJ2-1; no definite D call. This CDR3 contains 16 residues. The germline gives CDR1 MNHEY, CDR2 SMNVEV (reference sequence). With 4 bases removed from V and 3 bases from J, the gap between germline ends came to 16 bases.